This record concerns one T cell receptor beta chain sequence. Its antigen has not been determined. No base-level quality is on record; no much larger clone is a single base apart. TCRbeta CDR3 regions were immunosequenced from genomic DNA with the immunoSEQ Assay. Prior to high-throughput sequencing, genomic DNA was amplified by bias-controlled multiplex PCR. In the authors' own workflow: To quantify the absolute abundance of each unique TCRbeta CDR3 region, the sequences were collapsed and filtered. Clonality, defined as 1 minus Pielou's evenness, was calculated using only productive rearrangements. To compute tumor T-cell fraction, TCRbeta template counts were normalized to usable DNA, with usable DNA estimated from several housekeeping genes. A previously published method was used to identify clones with significantly greater frequencies in on-treatment samples than in baseline samples. In its TCRdb copy, this immuneACCESS table keeps in-frame sequences only and misses some clones. Where compared with another copy, unresolved V genes explain less than half of these, and the others have no known cause. That table supplies the V and J calls and clone size; D and trimming were determined from the DNA. The sample table shows 15,000 to 20,000 clones, and approximately 26% are seen once. In total, the top ten clones hold 7.2% of the sample.

The germline V gene provides CDR1 SGDLS and CDR2 YYNGEE. Germline trimming: 4 bases from V, 5 bases from J; junction bases outside gene matches: 15. From the cysteine through the phenylalanine, the CDR3 covers 17 amino acids. Left in the record is the CDR3 DNA by itself, 51 bases read in frame from the first base. The treatment or condition label, read with the paper, signifies: randomized to nivolumab then ipilimumab (arm A) or the reverse (arm B). None of the patients in the trial had previously been given DNA-damaging chemotherapy. Samples came from patients with melanoma in CheckMate 064, a randomized, open-label phase II trial of sequential checkpoint blockade. Tumor TCR sequencing used genomic DNA from formalin-fixed paraffin-embedded (FFPE) tissue samples. This entry belongs to a study of sequential checkpoint blockade in melanoma (dated by TCRdb to between 2018 and 2020). Looking at the study overall: Patients were randomized 1:1 to first-line nivolumab followed by ipilimumab (arm A) or ipilimumab followed by nivolumab (arm B). DNA from over 75 pretreatment melanoma tumor samples underwent TCRbeta immunosequencing. For approximately 20 patients, matched tumor biopsies were taken both before treatment and at week 13, after single-agent nivolumab (arm A) or ipilimumab (arm B). Maintenance nivolumab came after each of the two trial sequences. Roughly 80% of the matched pre- and post-treatment tumor biopsy pairs came from the same lesion.

Study-wide findings and limitations: Among patients in the nivolumab-first arm (arm A), tumor TIL clonality before treatment was associated with response (P = .04). PD-L1 staining and CD8+ T-cell counts correlated with tumor T-cell fraction and clonality, whereas mutational load did not. Clinical benefit was about 30 times more likely to be achieved by patients whose tumor T-cell fraction and clonality increased by week 13. Small sample sizes and reduced statistical power limited the analyses of tumor T-cell fraction within each arm. Larger, independent patient cohorts are needed to validate the response-prediction model that combines TCR metrics and mutation burden.

The source is a human donor with melanoma. The sequence links TRBV9 to TRBJ2-1, and 7 junctional nucleotides match TRBD2. The starting material was tumor tissue (inferred from file names), obtained from a patient given nivolumab and ipilimumab in sequence. The nucleotide sequence reads as follows: TGTGCCAGCAGCCCCTCTGGGGGGGTTTGGGTAAACAATGAGCAGTTCTTC. Its translation reads: CASSPSGGVWVNNEQFF.